Listed here are 26 T cell receptor beta chains from one sample, sequenced in a study of PD-1 blockade in classical Hodgkin lymphoma. This sample's time point: cycle 4 day 1 (C4D1), after 6 weeks of nivolumab. Every patient relapsed after autologous stem cell transplantation, and brentuximab vedotin exposure varied. Produced via immunoSEQ multiplex PCR; TCRdb's table is partial and in-frame only. The sample contains around 50,000 clones, approximately 76% of which appear only once. The specimen was peripheral blood mononuclear cells (PBMCs), collected before the fourth cycle of nivolumab. The receptors were gathered from a human donor with classical Hodgkin lymphoma.

The chain uses TRBV28 and TRBJ2-3; 8 bases map to TRBD1. The CDR3 length is 15 residues. Germline CDR1 reads MDHEN; CDR2 reads SYDVKM. Trimming took 6 bases from V and 3 from J; bases not matched to a gene: 8. The CDR3 loop is CASRKDRARTDTQYF. CDR3 coding DNA: TGTGCCAGCAGAAAGGACAGGGCGCGGACAGATACGCAGTATTTT.

This chain links TRBV19 with TRBJ2-1; the D is unclear. The CDR3 sequence is 14 residues long. CDR1 LNHDA and CDR2 SQIVND come from the germline V gene (reference sequence). V gave up 0 bases and J gave up 5 bases, with 8 bases separating them. Here the CDR3 DNA reads TGTGCCAGTAGTATAGAACCCCTTAACAATGAGCAGTTCTTC. This sequence encodes CASSIEPLNNEQFF.

This chain links TRBV5-4 with TRBJ2-2; D is possibly TRBD1 or TRBD2 (5 bases each). V was pared by 4 bases and J by 2 bases, with 9 bases between. This CDR3 region has 14 residues. CDR1 is SGHNT, CDR2 YYREEE, per germline (reference sequence). CDR3 region: CASSTRDNTGELFF. CDR3 DNA sequence: TGTGCCAGCAGCACCCGGGACAACACCGGGGAGCTGTTTTTT. The complete variable domain, with remaining parts taken from reference TRBV5-4 and TRBJ2-2, reads ETGVTQSPTHLIKTRGQQVTLRCSSQSGHNTVSWYQQALGQGPQFIFQYYREEENGRGNFPPRFSGLQFPNYSSELNVNALELDDSALYLCASSTRDNTGELFFGEGSRLTVL.

In DNA, the CDR3 is TGTGCCAGCAGCTGGGTACTAGCGGGGGATTGGGAGACCCAGTACTTC. Translated, it gives CASSWVLAGDWETQYF. The gene calls are TRBV5-8 and TRBJ2-5, with 11 bases that match TRBD2. V dropped 3 bases and J dropped 5; count of bases not matched to a gene: 9. The CDR3 consists of 16 residues. CDR1 SGHTS and CDR2 YDEGEE come from the germline V gene.

The chain has TRBV4-3 and TRBJ2-5; possibly TRBD1 for D (5 bases). Germline CDR1 reads LGHNA; CDR2 reads YSLEER. The V end lost 3 bases, the J end lost 5 bases, and 19 bases lay between the germline ends. The CDR3 consists of 16 residues. CDR3 loop: CASSQEQGWGWETQYF. CDR3 nucleotide sequence: TGCGCCAGCAGCCAGGAGCAGGGTTGGGGTTGGGAGACCCAGTACTTC.

The genes are TRBV11-2 and TRBJ1-1; D ambiguous. Trimming removed 0 bases from V and 6 bases from J, with 17 bases in between. Germline CDR1 is SGHAT and CDR2 is FQNNGV. The CDR3 runs 16 residues. In DNA, the CDR3 is TGTGCCAGCAGCTTAGATCGAGAAGGTTACTACTCTGAAGCTTTCTTT. Translating gives CASSLDREGYYSEAFF.

The chain joins TRBV11-3 to TRBJ2-2; tentatively, D is TRBD1 or TRBD2 (5 bases each). Trimming cost V 0 bases and J 2 bases, with 13 bases left between them. CDR1 is SGHNT and CDR2 is YENEEA in the germline V gene. CDR3 length: 17 residues. CDR3 coding DNA: TGTGCCAGCAGCTTAGATAGTAGGGACCCCAACACCGGGGAGCTGTTTTTT. Amino acids: CASSLDSRDPNTGELFF.

V usage is TRBV2 and J usage is TRBJ1-1, with 7 positions matching TRBD1. With 4 bases clipped from V and 1 base from J, the junction kept 6 bases outside the gene matches. CDR3 length: 15 residues. CDR1 and CDR2 (germline): SNHLY, FYNNEI. The CDR3, as DNA: TGTGCCAGCAGTGCCCACAGGGGTAGGAACACTGAAGCTTTCTTT. This codes for CASSAHRGRNTEAFF.

The V call is TRBV7-8, the J call TRBJ2-7; 7 positions agree with TRBD1. Germline CDR1 and CDR2: SGHVS and FQNEAQ. This CDR3 spans 14 amino acids. V was pared by 2 bases and J by 3 bases, with 4 bases of the junction left unmatched. CDR3 bases: TGTGCCAGCAGCTTAAGCGGACAGGTCTACGAGCAGTACTTC. Translated: CASSLSGQVYEQYF.

This sequence joins TRBV11-3 and TRBJ1-2; D not resolved. V lost 4 bases and J 4 bases, leaving 16 bases between the germline ends. Germline assignment: CDR1 SGHNT and CDR2 YENEEA. The CDR3 has 15 residues. Here the CDR3 DNA reads TGTGCCAGCAGCTCCGGTGGAGGTGCCGGCTATGGCTACACCTTC. Translation gives CASSSGGGAGYGYTF.

V is TRBV4-3 and J is TRBJ2-7, with D possibly TRBD1 on 6 matching bases. This CDR3 is 14 amino acids long. V was shortened by 4 bases and J by 1 base, with 11 bases between the two germline ends. Germline assignment: CDR1 LGHNA and CDR2 YSLEER. The CDR3 loop reads CASSRTVLSYEQYF. In nucleotides, the CDR3 is TGCGCCAGCAGCCGGACAGTTCTATCCTACGAGCAGTACTTC.

This clone appeared a few times. The genes are TRBV9 and TRBJ2-3; no reliable D call. Germline V gene sequence: CDR1 SGDLS, CDR2 YYNGEE. The CDR3 spans 13 residues. Trimming stripped 0 bases from V and 6 bases from J, with 8 bases between. The CDR3: CASSVVSGDTQYF. The CDR3 bases are TGTGCCAGCAGCGTAGTCTCAGGTGATACGCAGTATTTT.

V is TRBV7-2 and J is TRBJ1-1; TRBD1 matches at 8 bases. Trimming cost V 6 bases and J 1 base; bases outside gene matches: 7. This CDR3 spans 15 amino acids. In germline, CDR1 is SGHTA, CDR2 FQGNSA. This CDR3 reads CASRTQQGGNTEAFF. DNA of the CDR3: TGTGCCAGCAGAACGCAACAGGGGGGGAACACTGAAGCTTTCTTT.

The chain employs TRBV4-3 and TRBJ2-5; 13 bases align to TRBD2. The J call may be mistaken, given a closer DNA end match to TRBJ2-7. This CDR3 has 16 amino acids. Germline CDR1 LGHNA, CDR2 YSLEER. CDR3 DNA sequence: TGCGCCAGCAGCCGAACCGGGACTAGCGGGACTTACGAGCAGTACTTC. This sequence encodes CASSRTGTSGTYEQYF.

The V gene is TRBV9, the J gene TRBJ1-1; no firm D call. The germline gives CDR1 SGDLS, CDR2 YYNGEE. The CDR3 totals 13 residues. V lost 2 bases, J lost 5 bases, and 10 bases lay in between. The CDR3 bases are TGTGCCAGCAGCGTCGGAATTTTGACTGAAGCTTTCTTT. Residues: CASSVGILTEAFF.

The chain links TRBV7-6 to TRBJ2-2; 7 bases align to TRBD2. Per the germline V gene, CDR1 is SGHVS and CDR2 is FNYEAQ. V gave up 2 bases and J gave up 0 bases; unmatched junction bases: 3. This CDR3 region has 16 residues. The CDR3 coding sequence is TGTGCCAGCAGCTTACACGGGAGGCCGAACACCGGGGAGCTGTTTTTT. It yields the protein CASSLHGRPNTGELFF.

CDR3 nucleotide sequence: TGTGCCAGCAGCTTAGCGGAGTCAGCGGGAGGGGGCGAGACCCAGTACTTC. It translates to CASSLAESAGGGETQYF. The chain links TRBV7-9 to TRBJ2-5; 10 bases line up with TRBD2. Losses at the gene ends were 0 bases for V and 5 bases for J; bases not matched to a gene: 9. Germline V lookup: CDR1 SEHNR, CDR2 FQNEAQ (reference sequence). The CDR3 extends over 17 amino acids.

The V call is TRBV6-1, the J call TRBJ1-3; D is ambiguous. Trimming pared 6 bases from V and 0 bases from J, leaving 9 bases between. The CDR3 totals 14 residues. From germline, CDR1 is MNHNS and CDR2 SASEGT. CDR3 coding DNA: TGTGCCAGCAGAGTAGAGTACTCTGGAAACACCATATATTTT. This codes for CASRVEYSGNTIYF.

The chain has TRBV10-2 and TRBJ1-3; TRBD1 aligns across 8 bases. After removal of 0 bases from V and 1 base from J, the junction contained 11 bases not matched to a gene. The CDR3 consists of 19 residues. Germline V gives CDR1 WSHSY, CDR2 SAAADI. CDR3 residues: CASSESPLGQGASGNTIYF. The CDR3 region has the DNA TGCGCCAGCAGTGAGTCCCCCTTGGGGCAGGGGGCTTCTGGAAACACCATATATTTT.

The rearrangement links TRBV11-2 to TRBJ1-2, with 8 nucleotides matching TRBD1. Germline assignment: CDR1 SGHAT and CDR2 FQNNGV. The junction had 5 bases not matched to a gene; V was cut back by 3 bases and J by 8 bases. This CDR3 region has 13 residues. CDR3 loop: CASSLDRDNGYTF. CDR3 nucleotide sequence: TGTGCCAGCAGCTTGGACAGGGATAACGGCTACACCTTC.

The chain has TRBV6-1 and TRBJ1-5; D uncertain. Germline V gene sequence: CDR1 MNHNS, CDR2 SASEGT. Deletions cut 4 bases from V and 3 bases from J, with 4 bases between. CDR3 size: 12 residues. The CDR3 loop is CASSGDNQPQHF. CDR3 DNA: TGTGCCAGCAGTGGGGACAATCAGCCCCAGCATTTT.

This chain uses TRBV7-3 with TRBJ2-3; weak D call: TRBD1 (5 bases). With 4 bases removed from V and 0 bases from J, the gap between germline ends came to 17 bases. There are 17 residues in the CDR3. Per the germline V gene, CDR1 is SGHTA and CDR2 is FQGTGA. For the CDR3, the DNA is TGTGCCAGCAGCTCCCCCCAGGGTAGGGCTAGCACAGATACGCAGTATTTT. This gives the protein CASSSPQGRASTDTQYF. The full variable domain, with the rest looked up from reference TRBV7-3 and TRBJ2-3, is GAGVSQTPSNKVTEKGKYVELRCDPISGHTALYWYRQSLGQGPEFLIYFQGTGAADDSGLPNDRFFAVRPEGSVSTLKIQRTERGDSAVYLCASSSPQGRASTDTQYFGPGTRLTVL.

This clone was counted only a few times. The chain couples TRBV21-1 to TRBJ2-5. TRBV21-1 is labeled a pseudogene. This CDR3 contains 16 residues. As DNA, the CDR3 is TGTGCCAGCAGCAAAATCGCCGGGACGGTAGGAGAGACCCAGTACTTC. Its translation: CASSKIAGTVGETQYF.

The chain is built from TRBV10-3 and TRBJ2-7; tentative D call: TRBD1 (5 bases). CDR1 is ENHRY, CDR2 SYGVKD, per germline. V lost 3 bases and J 6 bases, leaving 9 bases between the germline ends. The CDR3 totals 12 residues. CDR3 in DNA: TGTGCCATCAGTGAATTAGGGGCCGAGCAGTACTTC. Translated, it gives CAISELGAEQYF.

The rearrangement links TRBV28 to TRBJ2-7, with D possibly called TRBD1 or TRBD2 (5 bases each). V lost 7 bases and J 7 bases, leaving 26 bases between the germline ends. The CDR3 spans 16 residues. The germline CDR1 and CDR2 sequences are MDHEN and SYDVKM. The CDR3 bases are TGTGCCAGCACCTCGGGTGGAGACAGCGGCCAGCGGGAGCAGTACTTC. It codes for CASTSGGDSGQREQYF.

J is TRBJ1-2 and V is TRBV29-1; possibly TRBD1 for D (5 bases). Trimming took off 3 bases at V and 8 bases at J, with 28 bases between the two ends. Germline CDR1 reads SQVTM; CDR2 reads ANQGSEA. The CDR3 runs 17 residues. CDR3 sequence reads: CSVEGTGTRMRDVGYTF. CDR3 DNA sequence: TGCAGCGTTGAGGGAACCGGGACCCGGATGAGGGATGTCGGCTACACCTTC. Combining the CDR3 with reference TRBV29-1 and TRBJ1-2 gives the whole variable domain SAVISQKPSRDICQRGTSLTIQCQVDSQVTMMFWYRQQPGQSLTLIATANQGSEATYESGFVIDKFPISRPNLTFSTLTVSNMSPEDSSIYLCSVEGTGTRMRDVGYTFGSGTRLTVV.